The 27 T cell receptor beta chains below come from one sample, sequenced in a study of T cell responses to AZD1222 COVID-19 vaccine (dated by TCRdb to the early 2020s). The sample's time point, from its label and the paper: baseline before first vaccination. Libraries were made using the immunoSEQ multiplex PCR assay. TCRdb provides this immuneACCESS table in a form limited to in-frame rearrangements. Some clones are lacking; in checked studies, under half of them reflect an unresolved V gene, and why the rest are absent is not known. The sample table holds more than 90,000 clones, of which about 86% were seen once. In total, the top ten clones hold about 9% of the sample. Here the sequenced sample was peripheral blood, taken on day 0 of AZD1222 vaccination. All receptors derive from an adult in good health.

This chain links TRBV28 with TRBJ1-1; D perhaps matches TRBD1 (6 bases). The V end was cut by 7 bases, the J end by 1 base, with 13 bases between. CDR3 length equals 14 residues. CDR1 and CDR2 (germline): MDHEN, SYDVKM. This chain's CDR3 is CASTPTGANTEAFF. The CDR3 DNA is TGTGCCAGCACTCCGACAGGAGCGAACACTGAAGCTTTCTTT.

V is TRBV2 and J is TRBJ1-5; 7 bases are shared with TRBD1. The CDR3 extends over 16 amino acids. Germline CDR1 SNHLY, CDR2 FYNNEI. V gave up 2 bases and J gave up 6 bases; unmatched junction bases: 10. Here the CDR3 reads CASSESSTGRFQPQHF. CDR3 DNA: TGTGCCAGCAGTGAAAGTTCGACAGGGAGGTTTCAGCCCCAGCATTTT.

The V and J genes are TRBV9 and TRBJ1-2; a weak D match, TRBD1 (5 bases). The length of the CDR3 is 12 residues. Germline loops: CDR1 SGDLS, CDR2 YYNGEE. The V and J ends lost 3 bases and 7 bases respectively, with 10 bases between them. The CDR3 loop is CASSARGGGYTF. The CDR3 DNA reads TGTGCCAGCAGCGCCCGGGGGGGTGGCTACACCTTC.

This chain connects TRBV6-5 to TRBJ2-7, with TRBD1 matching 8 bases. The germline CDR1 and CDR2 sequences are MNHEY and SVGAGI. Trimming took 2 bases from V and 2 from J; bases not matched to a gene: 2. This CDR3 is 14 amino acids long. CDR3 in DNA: TGTGCCAGCAGTTACCGCAGGGGGCCCTACGAGCAGTACTTC. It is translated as CASSYRRGPYEQYF.

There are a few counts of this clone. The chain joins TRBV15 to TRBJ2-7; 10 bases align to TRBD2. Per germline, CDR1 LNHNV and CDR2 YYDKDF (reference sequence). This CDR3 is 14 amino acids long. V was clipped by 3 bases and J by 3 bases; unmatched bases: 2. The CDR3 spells CATSSASGGYEQYF. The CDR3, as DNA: TGTGCCACCAGCAGTGCTAGCGGGGGCTACGAGCAGTACTTC.

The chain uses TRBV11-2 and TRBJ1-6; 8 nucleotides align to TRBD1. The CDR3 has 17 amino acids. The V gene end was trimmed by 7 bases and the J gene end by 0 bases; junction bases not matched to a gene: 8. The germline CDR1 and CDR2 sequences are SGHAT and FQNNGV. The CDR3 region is CASNHRDRSSYNSPLHF. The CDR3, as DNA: TGTGCCAGCAACCACCGGGACAGGAGCTCCTATAATTCACCCCTCCACTTT.

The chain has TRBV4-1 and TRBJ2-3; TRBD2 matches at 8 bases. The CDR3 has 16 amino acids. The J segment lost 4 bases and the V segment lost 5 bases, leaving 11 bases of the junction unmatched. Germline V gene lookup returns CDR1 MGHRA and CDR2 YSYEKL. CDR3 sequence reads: CASSYPPSGSSDTQYF. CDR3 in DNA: TGCGCCAGCAGCTATCCACCCAGCGGGAGTTCAGATACGCAGTATTTT.

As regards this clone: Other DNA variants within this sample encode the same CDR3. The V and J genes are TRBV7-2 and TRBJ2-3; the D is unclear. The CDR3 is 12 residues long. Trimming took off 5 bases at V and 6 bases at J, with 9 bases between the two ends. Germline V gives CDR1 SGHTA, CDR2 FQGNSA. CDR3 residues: CASSPYMDTQYF. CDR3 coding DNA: TGTGCCAGCAGCCCCTATATGGATACGCAGTATTTT.

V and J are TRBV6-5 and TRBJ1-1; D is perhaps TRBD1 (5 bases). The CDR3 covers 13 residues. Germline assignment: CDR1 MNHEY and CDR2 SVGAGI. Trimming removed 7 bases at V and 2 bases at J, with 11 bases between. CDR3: CASNSGLNTEAFF. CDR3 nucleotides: TGTGCCAGCAATTCAGGGCTAAACACTGAAGCTTTCTTT.

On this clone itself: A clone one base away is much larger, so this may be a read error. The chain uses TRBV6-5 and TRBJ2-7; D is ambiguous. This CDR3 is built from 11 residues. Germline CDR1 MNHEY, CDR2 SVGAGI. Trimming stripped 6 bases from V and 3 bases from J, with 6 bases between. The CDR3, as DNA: TGTGCCAGCAGGGTAGGCTACGAGCAGTACTTC. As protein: CASRVGYEQYF.

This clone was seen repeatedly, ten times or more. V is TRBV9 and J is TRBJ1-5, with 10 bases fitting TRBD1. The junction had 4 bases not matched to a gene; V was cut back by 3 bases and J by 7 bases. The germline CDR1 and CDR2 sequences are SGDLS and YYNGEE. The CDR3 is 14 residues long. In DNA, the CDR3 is TGTGCCAGCAGCGCTGGACAGGGGGGACAGCCCCAGCATTTT. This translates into CASSAGQGGQPQHF. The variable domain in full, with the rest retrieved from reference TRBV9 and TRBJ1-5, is DSGVTQTPKHLITATGQRVTLRCSPRSGDLSVYWYQQSLDQGLQFLIQYYNGEERAKGNILERFSAQQFPDLHSELNLSSLELGDSALYFCASSAGQGGQPQHFGDGTRLSIL.

CDR3 region: CASSGTATRRNQPQHF. Written as DNA, the CDR3 is TGTGCCAGCAGTGGGACGGCAACCCGACGGAATCAGCCCCAGCATTTT. This chain joins TRBV2 and TRBJ1-5; the D is unclear. The CDR3 consists of 16 residues. The germline V gene encodes CDR1 SNHLY and CDR2 FYNNEI. V lost 4 bases and J lost 4, with 17 bases in between.

This CDR3 reads CASSSGLAGIYEQFF. The CDR3 bases are TGTGCCAGCAGCTCGGGACTAGCGGGAATCTATGAGCAGTTCTTC. V usage is TRBV7-9 and J usage is TRBJ2-1; 13 positions match TRBD2. J was trimmed by 8 bases and V by 4 bases; bases with no gene match: 5. CDR1 and CDR2 (germline): SEHNR, FQNEAQ (reference sequence). CDR3 length: 15 residues.

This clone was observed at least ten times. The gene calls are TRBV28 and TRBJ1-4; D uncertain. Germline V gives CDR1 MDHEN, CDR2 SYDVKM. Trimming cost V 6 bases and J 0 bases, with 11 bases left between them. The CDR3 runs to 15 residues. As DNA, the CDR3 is TGTGCCAGCAGGCCAGGTTTTGCAACTAATGAAAAACTGTTTTTT. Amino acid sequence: CASRPGFATNEKLFF.

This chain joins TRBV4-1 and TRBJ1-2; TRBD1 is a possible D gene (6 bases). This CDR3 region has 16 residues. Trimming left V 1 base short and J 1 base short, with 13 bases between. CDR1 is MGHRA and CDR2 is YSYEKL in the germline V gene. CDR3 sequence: CASSQADREINYGYTF. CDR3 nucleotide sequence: TGCGCCAGCAGCCAAGCGGACAGAGAAATTAACTATGGCTACACCTTC.

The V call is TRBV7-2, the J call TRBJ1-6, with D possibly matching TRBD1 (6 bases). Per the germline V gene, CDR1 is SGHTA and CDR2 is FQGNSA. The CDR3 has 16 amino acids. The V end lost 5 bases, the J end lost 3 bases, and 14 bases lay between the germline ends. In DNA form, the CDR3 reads TGTGCCAGCAGCCCCCGGGGGCAGATCTATAATTCACCCCTCCACTTT. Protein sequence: CASSPRGQIYNSPLHF.

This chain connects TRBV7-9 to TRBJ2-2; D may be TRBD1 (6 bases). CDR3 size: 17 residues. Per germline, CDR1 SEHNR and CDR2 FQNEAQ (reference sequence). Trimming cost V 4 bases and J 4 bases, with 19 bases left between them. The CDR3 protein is CASSYALNTGFTGELFF. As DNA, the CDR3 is TGTGCCAGCAGCTACGCCCTCAATACAGGGTTCACCGGGGAGCTGTTTTTT.

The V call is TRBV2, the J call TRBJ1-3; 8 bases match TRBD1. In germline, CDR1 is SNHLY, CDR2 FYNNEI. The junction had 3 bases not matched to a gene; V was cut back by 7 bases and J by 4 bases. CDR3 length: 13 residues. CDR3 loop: CASTRTGGNTIYF. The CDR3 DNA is TGTGCCAGCACCCGGACAGGGGGAAACACCATATATTTT. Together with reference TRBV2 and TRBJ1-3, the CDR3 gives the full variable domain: EPEVTQTPSHQVTQMGQEVILRCVPISNHLYFYWYRQILGQKVEFLVSFYNNEISEKSEIFDDQFSVERPDGSNFTLKIRSTKLEDSAMYFCASTRTGGNTIYFGEGSWLTVV.

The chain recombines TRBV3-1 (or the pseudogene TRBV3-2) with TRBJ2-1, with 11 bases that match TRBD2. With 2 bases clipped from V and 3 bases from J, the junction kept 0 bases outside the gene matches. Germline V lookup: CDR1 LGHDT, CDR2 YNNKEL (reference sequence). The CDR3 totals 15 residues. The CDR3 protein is CASSQTSGGYNEQFF. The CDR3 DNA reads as TGTGCCAGCAGCCAAACTAGCGGGGGCTACAATGAGCAGTTCTTC.

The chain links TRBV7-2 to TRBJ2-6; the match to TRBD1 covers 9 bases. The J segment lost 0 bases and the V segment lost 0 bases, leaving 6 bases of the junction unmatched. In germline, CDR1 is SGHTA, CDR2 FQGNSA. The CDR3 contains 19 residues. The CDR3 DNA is TGTGCCAGCAGCTTAGCTACGACAGGGGGGGGCTCTGGGGCCAACGTCCTGACTTTC. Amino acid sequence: CASSLATTGGGSGANVLTF.

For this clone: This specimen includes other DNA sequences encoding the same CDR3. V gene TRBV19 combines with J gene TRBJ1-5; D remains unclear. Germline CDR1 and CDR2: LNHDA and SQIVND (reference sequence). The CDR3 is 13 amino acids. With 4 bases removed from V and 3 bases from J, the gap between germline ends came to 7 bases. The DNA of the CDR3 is TGTGCCAGTAGTACCAGGTTCAATCAGCCCCAGCATTTT. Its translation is CASSTRFNQPQHF.

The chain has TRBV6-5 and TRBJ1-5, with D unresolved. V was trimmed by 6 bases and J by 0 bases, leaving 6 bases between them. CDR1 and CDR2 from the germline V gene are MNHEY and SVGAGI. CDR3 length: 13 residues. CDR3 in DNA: TGTGCCAGCAGACGGGATAGCAATCAGCCCCAGCATTTT. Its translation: CASRRDSNQPQHF.

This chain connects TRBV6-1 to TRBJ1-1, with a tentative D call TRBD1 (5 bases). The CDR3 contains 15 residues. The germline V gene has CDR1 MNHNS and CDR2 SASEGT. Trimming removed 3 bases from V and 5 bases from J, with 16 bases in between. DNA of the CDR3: TGTGCCAGCAGTGACAACCGGGACGGAGGGACTGAAGCTTTCTTT. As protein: CASSDNRDGGTEAFF.

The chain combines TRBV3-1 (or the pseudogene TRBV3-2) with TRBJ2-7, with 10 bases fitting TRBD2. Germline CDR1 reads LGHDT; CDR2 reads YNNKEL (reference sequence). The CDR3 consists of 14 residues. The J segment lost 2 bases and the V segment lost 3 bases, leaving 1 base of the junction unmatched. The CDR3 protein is CASSQSGGAYEQYF. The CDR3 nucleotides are TGTGCCAGCAGCCAGAGCGGGGGGGCCTACGAGCAGTACTTC.

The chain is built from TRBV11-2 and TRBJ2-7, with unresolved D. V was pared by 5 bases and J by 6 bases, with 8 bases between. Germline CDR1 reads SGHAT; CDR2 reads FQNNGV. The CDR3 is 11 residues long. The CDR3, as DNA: TGTGCCAGCAGCCTTATGAGCGAGCAGTACTTC. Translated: CASSLMSEQYF. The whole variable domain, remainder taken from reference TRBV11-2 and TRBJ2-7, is EAGVAQSPRYKIIEKRQSVAFWCNPISGHATLYWYQQILGQGPKLLIQFQNNGVVDDSQLPKDRFSAERLKGVDSTLKIQPAKLEDSAVYLCASSLMSEQYFGPGTRLTVT.

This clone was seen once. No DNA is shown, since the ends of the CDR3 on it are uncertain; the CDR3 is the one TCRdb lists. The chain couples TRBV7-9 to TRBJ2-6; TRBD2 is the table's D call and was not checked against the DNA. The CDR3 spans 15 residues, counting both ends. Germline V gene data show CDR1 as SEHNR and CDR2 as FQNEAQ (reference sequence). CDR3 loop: CASSLFLSGANVLTF.

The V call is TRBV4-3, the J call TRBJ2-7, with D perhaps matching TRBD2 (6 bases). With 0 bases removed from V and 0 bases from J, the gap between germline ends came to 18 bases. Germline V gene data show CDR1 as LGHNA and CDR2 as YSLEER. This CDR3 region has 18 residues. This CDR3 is CASSQDPGRELSSYEQYF. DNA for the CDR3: TGCGCCAGCAGCCAAGACCCAGGGCGGGAATTAAGCTCCTACGAGCAGTACTTC.